This passage covers 8 T cell receptor beta chains from one sample sequenced in a study of blood T cell repertoires in COVID-19. The repertoire was sequenced with immunoSEQ multiplex PCR; TCRdb's copy has only in-frame clones and lacks some. This table holds 200,000 to 250,000 clones, around 80% found once. Material for sequencing was peripheral blood. These receptors came from an older woman with acute or convalescent COVID-19.

The rearrangement uses TRBV9 and TRBJ2-5, with 12 positions matching TRBD2. The CDR3 length is 17 residues. J was trimmed by 0 bases and V by 3 bases; bases with no gene match: 6. Germline assignment: CDR1 SGDLS and CDR2 YYNGEE. For the CDR3, the DNA is TGTGCCAGCAGCGCGGGGGGGACTAGCGGGTACCAAGAGACCCAGTACTTC. This gives the protein CASSAGGTSGYQETQYF. Full variable domain (remainder filled in from reference TRBV9 and TRBJ2-5): DSGVTQTPKHLITATGQRVTLRCSPRSGDLSVYWYQQSLDQGLQFLIQYYNGEERAKGNILERFSAQQFPDLHSELNLSSLELGDSALYFCASSAGGTSGYQETQYFGPGTRLLVL.

V is TRBV7-9 and J is TRBJ1-1; D is perhaps TRBD1 (5 bases). Germline lookup yields CDR1 SEHNR and CDR2 FQNEAQ (reference sequence). This CDR3 has 15 residues. The V and J ends lost 10 bases and 0 bases respectively, with 18 bases between them. CDR3 sequence: CATGGGTAMNTEAFF. In DNA, the CDR3 is TGTGCCACTGGCGGGGGGACCGCCATGAACACTGAAGCTTTCTTT.

This clone was recorded only once. This sequence joins TRBV5-1 and TRBJ1-1, with a weak D call TRBD1 (5 bases). The germline V and J ends were trimmed by 0 bases and 5 bases, with 14 bases remaining between them. In germline, CDR1 is SGHRS, CDR2 YFSETQ. The CDR3 loop spans 15 amino acids. The CDR3 coding sequence is TGCGCCAGCAGCTTGGAGCAGGGTTGGATTACTGAAGCTTTCTTT. It translates to CASSLEQGWITEAFF.

The rearrangement links TRBV24-1 to TRBJ2-5; weak D call: TRBD1 (5 bases). From germline, CDR1 is KGHDR and CDR2 SFDVKD. The CDR3 loop spans 15 amino acids. Trimming took 1 base from V and 3 from J, leaving 11 bases between them. The CDR3 DNA is TGTGCCACCAGTGATTTAGGGCAGGGCGAAGAGACCCAGTACTTC. Translation: CATSDLGQGEETQYF.

The chain couples TRBV5-6 to TRBJ1-3; D is undetermined. CDR3 length equals 14 residues. Germline V CDR1 and CDR2: SGHDT, YYEEEE. The germline V and J ends were trimmed by 0 bases and 3 bases, with 7 bases remaining between them. CDR3 DNA sequence: TGTGCCAGCAGCTTGGTTCAGAATGGAAACACCATATATTTT. This gives the protein CASSLVQNGNTIYF.

The gene calls are TRBV28 and TRBJ2-7; 10 positions match TRBD2. The CDR3 covers 14 residues. Germline-derived CDR1 and CDR2 are MDHEN and SYDVKM. The V segment lost 6 bases and the J segment 3 bases; nucleotides outside the gene matches: 5. This CDR3 reads CASSALAGVYEQYF. The DNA for the CDR3 is TGTGCCAGCAGCGCTCTAGCGGGAGTCTACGAGCAGTACTTC.

The chain joins TRBV19 to TRBJ1-4; a weak D match, TRBD1 (5 bases). Germline-derived CDR1 and CDR2 are LNHDA and SQIVND (reference sequence). The V and J ends lost 5 bases and 2 bases respectively, with 12 bases between them. The CDR3 has 15 amino acids. The CDR3 DNA reads TGTGCCAGTAGTCCCGGGGGGGTGACTAATGAAAAACTGTTTTTT. Residues: CASSPGGVTNEKLFF.

The genes are TRBV19 and TRBJ2-7; D is perhaps TRBD2 (5 bases). The CDR3 totals 14 residues. V was pared by 3 bases and J by 6 bases, with 15 bases between. Looked up from germline, CDR1 is LNHDA and CDR2 is SQIVND (reference sequence). CDR3 nucleotides: TGTGCCAGTAGTATCGTGGCGGGCTCACCCGAGCAGTACTTC. Translation gives CASSIVAGSPEQYF.